Following are 25 T cell receptor beta chains from one sample sequenced in a study of PD-L1 blockade in urothelial cancer. Sequencing used immunoSEQ multiplex PCR; TCRdb keeps in-frame clones, though not all of them. The table shows tens of thousands of clones, with around 84% occurring only once. Specimen: PBMCs, collected around atezolizumab (anti-PD-L1) treatment. These receptors originate from a man in his 70s with urothelial cancer.

The chain has TRBV4-2 and TRBJ2-7, with D perhaps matching TRBD2 (6 bases). Trimming left V 0 bases short and J 6 bases short, with 15 bases between. Germline lookup yields CDR1 LGHNA and CDR2 YNFKEQ. The CDR3 has 15 residues. For the CDR3, the DNA is TGTGCCAGCAGCCAAGAGGCTAGCGCGCCGGGCGAGCAGTACTTC. Its protein is CASSQEASAPGEQYF.

V usage is TRBV11-2 and J usage is TRBJ1-3, with D unclear. CDR3 length: 15 amino acids. CDR1 and CDR2 (germline): SGHAT, FQNNGV. Trimming took off 3 bases at V and 2 bases at J, with 11 bases between the two ends. The CDR3 loop is CASSFSRGAGNTIYF. The CDR3 nucleotides are TGTGCCAGCAGCTTTTCCCGGGGAGCTGGAAACACCATATATTTT.

The chain is built from TRBV4-3 and TRBJ2-5; 9 bases match TRBD1. Germline values: CDR1 LGHNA, CDR2 YSLEER. The CDR3 consists of 16 residues. V gave up 2 bases and J gave up 5 bases; unmatched junction bases: 9. CDR3 sequence: CASSQIGTGRRETQYF. The CDR3 region has the DNA TGCGCCAGCAGCCAAATCGGGACAGGGCGTCGGGAGACCCAGTACTTC.

The V and J genes are TRBV10-1 and TRBJ1-2, with TRBD1 matching 9 bases. V was clipped by 10 bases and J by 2 bases; unmatched bases: 8. The CDR3 is 14 residues long. Germline V gene data show CDR1 as WNHNN and CDR2 as SYGVQD (reference sequence). CDR3 sequence (DNA): TGCGCCATCGGACGCGGGACAGGGAACTATGGCTACACCTTC. Its protein product is CAIGRGTGNYGYTF.

The CDR3 sequence: CSARDISYNEQFF. DNA for the CDR3: TGCAGCGCCAGGGACATTTCCTACAATGAGCAGTTCTTC. J is TRBJ2-1 and V is TRBV29-1; D possibly corresponds to TRBD1 (6 bases). Germline lookup yields CDR1 SQVTM and CDR2 ANQGSEA. The V end was cut by 7 bases, the J end by 1 base, with 11 bases between. The CDR3 is made up of 13 amino acids.

This chain joins TRBV11-2 and TRBJ2-1; 11 bases are a match to TRBD2. V was clipped by 5 bases and J by 0 bases; unmatched bases: 6. The CDR3 has 17 amino acids. Looked up from germline, CDR1 is SGHAT and CDR2 is FQNNGV. This CDR3 is CASSLLAGADSYNEQFF. DNA of the CDR3: TGTGCCAGCAGCCTACTAGCGGGAGCTGACTCCTACAATGAGCAGTTCTTC. Filled out from reference TRBV11-2 and TRBJ2-1, the complete variable domain reads EAGVAQSPRYKIIEKRQSVAFWCNPISGHATLYWYQQILGQGPKLLIQFQNNGVVDDSQLPKDRFSAERLKGVDSTLKIQPAKLEDSAVYLCASSLLAGADSYNEQFFGPGTRLTVL.

The chain carries TRBV6-1 and TRBJ1-2; 8 bases are a match to TRBD1. The ends lost 4 bases at V and 7 bases at J; junction bases unmatched: 8. Germline values: CDR1 MNHNS, CDR2 SASEGT. The CDR3 spans 14 residues. The CDR3 spells CASSGRTGNGGYTF. The CDR3 DNA sequence: TGTGCCAGCAGTGGGAGGACAGGGAATGGTGGCTACACCTTC.

V usage is TRBV7-9 and J usage is TRBJ2-7, with 7 bases matching TRBD1. V was clipped by 2 bases and J by 2 bases; unmatched bases: 6. The CDR3 contains 15 residues. Germline CDR1 reads SEHNR; CDR2 reads FQNEAQ (reference sequence). This chain's CDR3 is CASSLLTGPTYEQYF. The CDR3 nucleotides read TGTGCCAGCAGCTTACTGACAGGGCCCACCTACGAGCAGTACTTC.

This chain connects TRBV19 to TRBJ2-7, with 7 bases fitting TRBD1. This CDR3 spans 13 amino acids. V trimming: 4 bases; J trimming: 2 bases; junction bases outside the gene matches: 2. CDR1 and CDR2 from the germline V gene are LNHDA and SQIVND (reference sequence). CDR3 in amino acids: CASSRDRAYEQYF. The DNA of the CDR3 is TGTGCCAGTAGTAGGGACAGAGCCTACGAGCAGTACTTC.

This clone was counted between two and nine times. This chain uses TRBV7-3 with TRBJ2-1; perhaps TRBD2 as D (6 bases). Germline assignment: CDR1 SGHTA and CDR2 FQGTGA. Trimming stripped 0 bases from V and 4 bases from J, with 10 bases between. The CDR3 contains 15 residues. CDR3 nucleotide sequence: TGTGCCAGCAGCTTAACAGGCGGGGAATACAATGAGCAGTTCTTC. Protein sequence: CASSLTGGEYNEQFF.

This clone was counted a few times. This chain joins TRBV7-9 and TRBJ2-1; 10 bases match TRBD1. The germline V gene has CDR1 SEHNR and CDR2 FQNEAQ (reference sequence). J lost 6 bases, V lost 0 bases, and 8 bases had no gene match. This CDR3 is 17 amino acids long. The DNA for the CDR3 is TGTGCCAGCAGCTTAGCGCTGAGAGGACAGGGGGTCAATGAGCAGTTCTTC. Encoded protein: CASSLALRGQGVNEQFF.

The chain carries TRBV7-2 and TRBJ2-1; 8 bases are a match to TRBD2. CDR3 size: 14 residues. V was pared by 4 bases and J by 7 bases, with 6 bases of the junction left unmatched. The germline CDR1 and CDR2 sequences are SGHTA and FQGNSA. Here the CDR3 reads CASSSGLAINEQFF. The DNA for the CDR3 is TGTGCCAGCAGCTCCGGACTAGCCATAAATGAGCAGTTCTTC. Full variable domain (remainder filled in from reference TRBV7-2 and TRBJ2-1): GAGVSQSPSNKVTEKGKDVELRCDPISGHTALYWYRQSLGQGLEFLIYFQGNSAPDKSGLPSDRFSAERTGGSVSTLTIQRTQQEDSAVYLCASSSGLAINEQFFGPGTRLTVL.

The sample holds a few counts of this clone. The chain has TRBV11-1 and TRBJ2-1, with 7 bases matching TRBD1. The junction had 5 bases not matched to a gene; V was cut back by 2 bases and J by 7 bases. Looked up from germline, CDR1 is SGHAT and CDR2 is FQDESV (reference sequence). CDR3 length: 14 amino acids. The CDR3 region is CASSLMTGNNEQFF. DNA of the CDR3: TGTGCCAGCAGCTTAATGACAGGGAATAATGAGCAGTTCTTC. The full variable domain, its missing parts supplied by reference TRBV11-1 and TRBJ2-1, is EAEVAQSPRYKITEKSQAVAFWCDPISGHATLYWYRQILGQGPELLVQFQDESVVDDSQLPKDRFSAERLKGVDSTLKIQPAELGDSAMYLCASSLMTGNNEQFFGPGTRLTVL.

This chain joins TRBV2 and TRBJ2-4; D might be TRBD1 (6 bases). This CDR3 contains 17 residues. From germline, CDR1 is SNHLY and CDR2 FYNNEI. The V end lost 3 bases, the J end lost 1 base, and 16 bases lay between the germline ends. CDR3 sequence (DNA): TGTGCCAGCAGTGAGTCCGGGACACGCAATGCCAAAAACATTCAGTACTTC. This translates into CASSESGTRNAKNIQYF.

A single count supports this clone. This chain uses TRBV7-9 with TRBJ2-7; 7 nucleotides agree with TRBD1. The V gene's germline CDR1 is SEHNR and CDR2 FQNEAQ (reference sequence). CDR3 size: 14 residues. The V and J ends lost 5 bases and 1 base, in that order; junction bases with no gene match: 5. The CDR3 is CASSLGQQSYEQYF. The CDR3 DNA is TGTGCCAGCAGCCTGGGACAGCAATCCTACGAGCAGTACTTC.

This chain connects TRBV11-3 to TRBJ2-7, with D perhaps TRBD1 (5 bases). The CDR3 has 13 amino acids. Trimming removed 5 bases at V and 4 bases at J, with 12 bases between. Per germline, CDR1 SGHNT and CDR2 YENEEA. In DNA form, the CDR3 reads TGTGCCAGCAGCCTGACAGCTCCTTACGAGCAGTACTTC. Its protein is CASSLTAPYEQYF.

The chain links TRBV5-1 to TRBJ2-1; TRBD2 aligns across 11 bases. With V trimmed by 3 bases and J by 10 bases, 12 bases remained unmatched. This CDR3 has 16 residues. CDR1 and CDR2 (germline): SGHRS, YFSETQ. The CDR3 nucleotides read TGCGCCAGCAGCTCCTATCTAGCGGGAGGAGGCAACGAGCAGTTCTTC. As protein: CASSSYLAGGGNEQFF.

The chain couples TRBV19 to TRBJ2-7; 11 nucleotides line up with TRBD2. The germline V gene encodes CDR1 LNHDA and CDR2 SQIVND (reference sequence). This CDR3 is 17 amino acids long. J was trimmed by 1 base and V by 5 bases; bases with no gene match: 10. The CDR3 DNA sequence: TGTGCCAGTAGTTCTCAGACTAGCGGGACCATGTCCTACGAGCAGTACTTC. This sequence encodes CASSSQTSGTMSYEQYF.

V and J are TRBV14 and TRBJ2-1; no firm D call. The CDR3 is 13 amino acids. Germline-derived CDR1 and CDR2 are SGHDN and FVKESK. Trimming removed 4 bases at V and 7 bases at J, with 11 bases between. The CDR3 DNA sequence: TGTGCCAGCAGCCGCCGAGTTTGGAATGAGCAGTTCTTC. It codes for CASSRRVWNEQFF. Full variable domain (outside the CDR3, taken from reference TRBV14 and TRBJ2-1): EAGVTQFPSHSVIEKGQTVTLRCDPISGHDNLYWYRRVMGKEIKFLLHFVKESKQDESGMPNNRFLAERTGGTYSTLKVQPAELEDSGVYFCASSRRVWNEQFFGPGTRLTVL.

The rearrangement joins TRBV7-6 to TRBJ2-1, with 15 bases aligning to TRBD2. Trimming at V came to 5 bases and at J to 10 bases, leaving 3 bases not matched to a gene. There are 14 residues in the CDR3. The germline gives CDR1 SGHVS, CDR2 FNYEAQ. The CDR3 loop is CASSPGTSGGEQFF. In DNA, the CDR3 is TGTGCCAGCAGCCCGGGGACTAGCGGGGGGGAGCAGTTCTTC.

The V call is TRBV7-2, the J call TRBJ2-1; a possible D gene is TRBD1 (5 bases). There are 14 residues in the CDR3. CDR1 is SGHTA and CDR2 is FQGNSA in the germline V gene. With 6 bases removed from V and 3 bases from J, the gap between germline ends came to 12 bases. The CDR3 spells CASSPRQGYNEQFF. The DNA of the CDR3 is TGTGCCAGCAGTCCCCGCCAGGGCTACAATGAGCAGTTCTTC. Full variable domain (remainder filled in from reference TRBV7-2 and TRBJ2-1): GAGVSQSPSNKVTEKGKDVELRCDPISGHTALYWYRQSLGQGLEFLIYFQGNSAPDKSGLPSDRFSAERTGGSVSTLTIQRTQQEDSAVYLCASSPRQGYNEQFFGPGTRLTVL.

This clone has just a few counts. The chain recombines TRBV10-3 with TRBJ2-7; possible D gene TRBD2, 5 bases. The ends were cut back, 6 bases at V and 3 bases at J, with 15 bases in the middle. Germline CDR1 and CDR2: ENHRY and SYGVKD. This CDR3 has 14 amino acids. This chain's CDR3 is CAIRTGEVNYEQYF. In DNA form, the CDR3 reads TGTGCCATCAGGACCGGGGAAGTCAACTACGAGCAGTACTTC.

This rearrangement joins TRBV19 to TRBJ2-7, with 11 bases aligning to TRBD1. V lost 9 bases to trimming and J lost 2 bases; unmatched junction nucleotides: 9. The CDR3 consists of 15 residues. Germline CDR1 is LNHDA and CDR2 is SQIVND (reference sequence). The CDR3 is CASSTGTGGTYEQYF. The CDR3 DNA follows: TGTGCCAGCAGCACGGGGACAGGGGGGACCTACGAGCAGTACTTC.

Only a few counts were recorded for this clone. V usage is TRBV14 and J usage is TRBJ2-3, with D maybe TRBD2 (8 bases). Trimming stripped 4 bases from V and 6 bases from J, with 23 bases between. Germline V CDR1 and CDR2: SGHDN, FVKESK. This CDR3 has 17 amino acids. CDR3 DNA: TGTGCCAGCAGCCTAGGGGGCGGGAGGCCTATAACGGATACGCAGTATTTT. Translated, it gives CASSLGGGRPITDTQYF.

This chain connects TRBV6-4 to TRBJ1-5; D remains ambiguous. The CDR3 runs to 15 residues. Trimming cost V 4 bases and J 2 bases, with 12 bases left between them. Germline lookup yields CDR1 MRHNA and CDR2 SNTAGT. The CDR3 sequence is CASSVSGEGNQPQHF. The DNA of the CDR3 is TGTGCCAGCAGTGTCTCGGGTGAGGGCAATCAGCCCCAGCATTTT.